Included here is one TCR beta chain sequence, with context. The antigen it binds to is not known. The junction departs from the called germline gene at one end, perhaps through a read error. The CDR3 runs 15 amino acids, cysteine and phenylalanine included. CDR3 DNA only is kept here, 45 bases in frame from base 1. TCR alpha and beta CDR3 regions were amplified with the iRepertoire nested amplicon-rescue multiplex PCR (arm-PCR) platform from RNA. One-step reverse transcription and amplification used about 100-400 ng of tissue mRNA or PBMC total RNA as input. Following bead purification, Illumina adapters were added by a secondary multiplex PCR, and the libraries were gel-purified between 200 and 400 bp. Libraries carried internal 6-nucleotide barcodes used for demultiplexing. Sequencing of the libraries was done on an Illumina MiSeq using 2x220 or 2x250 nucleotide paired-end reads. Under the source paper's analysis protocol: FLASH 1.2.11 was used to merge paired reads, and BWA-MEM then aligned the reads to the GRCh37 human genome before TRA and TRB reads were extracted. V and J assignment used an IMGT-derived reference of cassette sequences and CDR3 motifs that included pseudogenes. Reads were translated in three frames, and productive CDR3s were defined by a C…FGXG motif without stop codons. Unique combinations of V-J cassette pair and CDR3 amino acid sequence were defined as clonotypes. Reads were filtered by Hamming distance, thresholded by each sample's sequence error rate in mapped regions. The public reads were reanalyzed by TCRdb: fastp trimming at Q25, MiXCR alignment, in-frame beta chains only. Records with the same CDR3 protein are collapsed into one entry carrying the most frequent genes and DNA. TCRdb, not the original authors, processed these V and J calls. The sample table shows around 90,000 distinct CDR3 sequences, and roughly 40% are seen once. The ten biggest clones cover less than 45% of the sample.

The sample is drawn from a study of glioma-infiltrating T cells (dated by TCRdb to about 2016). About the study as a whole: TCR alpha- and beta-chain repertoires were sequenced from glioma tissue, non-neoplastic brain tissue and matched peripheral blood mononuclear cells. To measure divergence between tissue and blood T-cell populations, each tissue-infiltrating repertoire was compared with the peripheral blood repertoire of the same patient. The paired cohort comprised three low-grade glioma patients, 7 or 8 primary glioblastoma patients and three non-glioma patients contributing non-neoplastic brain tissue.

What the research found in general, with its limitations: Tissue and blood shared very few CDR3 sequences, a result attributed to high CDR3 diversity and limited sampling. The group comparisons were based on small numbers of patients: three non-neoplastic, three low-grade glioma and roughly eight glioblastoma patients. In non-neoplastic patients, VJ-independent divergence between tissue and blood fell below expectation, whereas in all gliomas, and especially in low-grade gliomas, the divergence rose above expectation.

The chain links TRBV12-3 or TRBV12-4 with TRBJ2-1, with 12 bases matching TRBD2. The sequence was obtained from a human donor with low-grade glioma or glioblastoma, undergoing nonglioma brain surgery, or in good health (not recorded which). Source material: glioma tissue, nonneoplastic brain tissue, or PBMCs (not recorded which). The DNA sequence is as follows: TGTGCCAGCAGACTAGCGGGAGGAAATGGAAGTGAGCAGTTCTTT. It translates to CASRLAGGNGSEQFF.